The text below deals with one TCR beta chain. Measured with immunoSEQ multiplex PCR; TCRdb has only the in-frame clones, and not every one. The sample includes 120,000 or so clones, 80% to 90% of them seen just once. These data originate in a study of T cell responses to AZD1222 COVID-19 vaccine. The starting material was peripheral blood, obtained on day 0 of AZD1222 vaccination. This clonotype was sampled from an adult in good health.

CDR3 nucleotides: TGTGCCAGCAGCTGGGTCTCGGGACAGGGGGCAGATACGCAGTATTTT. Its translation is CASSWVSGQGADTQYF. This chain connects TRBV5-6 to TRBJ2-3; TRBD1 aligns across 11 bases. Germline values: CDR1 SGHDT, CDR2 YYEEEE. The CDR3 runs to 16 residues. V gave up 3 bases and J gave up 4 bases; unmatched junction bases: 7.